These 19 T cell receptor beta chains share one sample of origin, sequenced in a study of blood T cell repertoires in COVID-19. Clones were sequenced by immunoSEQ multiplex PCR, and TCRdb holds only the in-frame ones, with some missing. The sample lists about 250,000 clones, around 90% occurring once. Sequencing was done on a sample of peripheral blood. These receptors were collected from a man aged 18 to 29 with active or convalescent COVID-19.

This chain uses TRBV6-5 with TRBJ1-5, with TRBD1 identical over 8 bases. This CDR3 comprises 14 residues. The J segment lost 6 bases and the V segment lost 4 bases, leaving 5 bases of the junction unmatched. Germline V gene sequence: CDR1 MNHEY, CDR2 SVGAGI. CDR3 nucleotides: TGTGCCAGCAGTTTCGGACAGGGAGGTCAGCCCCAGCATTTT. Residues: CASSFGQGGQPQHF.

This chain uses TRBV19 with TRBJ1-1; a possible D gene is TRBD1 (5 bases). The germline V gene has CDR1 LNHDA and CDR2 SQIVND (reference sequence). The CDR3 runs 15 residues. V was trimmed by 3 bases and J by 3 bases, leaving 14 bases between them. The CDR3 nucleotides read TGTGCCAGTAGTATCCCGGGACTTTTGTACACTGAAGCTTTCTTT. It encodes CASSIPGLLYTEAFF. The entire variable domain, with the rest obtained from reference TRBV19 and TRBJ1-1, is as follows: DGGITQSPKYLFRKEGQNVTLSCEQNLNHDAMYWYRQDPGQGLRLIYYSQIVNDFQKGDIAEGYSVSREKKESFPLTVTSAQKNPTAFYLCASSIPGLLYTEAFFGQGTRLTVV.

The chain has TRBV7-2 and TRBJ1-3; D unresolved. This CDR3 contains 14 residues. V gave up 1 base and J gave up 0 bases, with 4 bases separating them. Germline V gene data show CDR1 as SGHTA and CDR2 as FQGNSA. The CDR3 loop reads CASSLDSSGNTIYF. CDR3 sequence (DNA): TGTGCCAGCAGCTTAGACAGCTCTGGAAACACCATATATTTT.

This chain joins TRBV19 and TRBJ2-7; TRBD2 matches at 9 bases. Germline V gene sequence: CDR1 LNHDA, CDR2 SQIVND (reference sequence). CDR3 size: 15 residues. Germline trimming cut 1 base from V and 3 bases from J; bases unmatched to any gene: 4. The CDR3, as DNA: TGTGCCAGTAGTATAGGACTAGCGGTCTACTACGAGCAGTACTTC. Translating it yields CASSIGLAVYYEQYF.

The chain has TRBV5-1 and TRBJ2-5; TRBD2 matches at 7 bases. Germline CDR1 and CDR2: SGHRS and YFSETQ. Germline trimming cut 1 base from V and 4 bases from J; bases unmatched to any gene: 10. This CDR3 region has 16 residues. The CDR3 reads CASSLMLASGGETQYF. In DNA, the CDR3 is TGCGCCAGCAGCTTGATGCTGGCTAGCGGAGGAGAGACCCAGTACTTC.

This clone was counted once. The chain is built from TRBV6-2 or TRBV6-3 and TRBJ1-1; D perhaps matches TRBD1 (5 bases). The V end lost 5 bases, the J end lost 4 bases, and 5 bases lay between the germline ends. Germline V gene sequence: CDR1 MNHEY, CDR2 SVGEGT. The CDR3 is made up of 11 amino acids. CDR3 DNA: TGTGCCAGCAGTCAGGGCACTGAAGCTTTCTTT. It yields the protein CASSQGTEAFF.

The rearrangement uses TRBV11-2 and TRBJ2-5, with 9 positions matching TRBD1. Trimming took 5 bases from V and 1 from J; bases not matched to a gene: 2. This CDR3 has 14 amino acids. CDR1 is SGHAT and CDR2 is FQNNGV in the germline V gene. CDR3: CASSQTGGQETQYF. CDR3 nucleotide sequence: TGTGCCAGCAGCCAGACAGGGGGCCAAGAGACCCAGTACTTC. The whole variable domain, filled in from reference TRBV11-2 and TRBJ2-5, reads EAGVAQSPRYKIIEKRQSVAFWCNPISGHATLYWYQQILGQGPKLLIQFQNNGVVDDSQLPKDRFSAERLKGVDSTLKIQPAKLEDSAVYLCASSQTGGQETQYFGPGTRLLVL.

The chain joins TRBV19 to TRBJ2-1; D call uncertain. Germline V gene data show CDR1 as LNHDA and CDR2 as SQIVND (reference sequence). The CDR3 contains 13 residues. V was pared by 2 bases and J by 9 bases, with 11 bases between. CDR3 nucleotides: TGTGCCAGTAGTATACAACCTACCTCTGAGCAGTTCTTC. As protein: CASSIQPTSEQFF.

J is TRBJ1-1 and V is TRBV19; TRBD1 matches 8 bases. With 5 bases clipped from V and 1 base from J, the junction kept 0 bases outside the gene matches. CDR3 length equals 13 residues. Germline V CDR1 and CDR2: LNHDA, SQIVND (reference sequence). The CDR3 coding sequence is TGTGCCAGTAGTGACAGGGGGAACACTGAAGCTTTCTTT. Translation: CASSDRGNTEAFF.

The chain uses TRBV24-1 and TRBJ2-1; the match to TRBD2 covers 12 bases. The CDR3 sequence is 17 residues long. Germline CDR1 is KGHDR and CDR2 is SFDVKD. Trimming cost V 4 bases and J 8 bases; bases outside gene matches: 11. Written as DNA, the CDR3 is TGTGCCACCAGTGAATTAACTAGCGGGAGGACAAAGGATGAGCAGTTCTTC. Amino acid sequence: CATSELTSGRTKDEQFF.

The chain uses TRBV5-1 and TRBJ2-3, with 10 bases lining up with TRBD2. J lost 0 bases, V lost 4 bases, and 2 bases had no gene match. The CDR3 totals 15 residues. Germline V gives CDR1 SGHRS, CDR2 YFSETQ. CDR3 DNA: TGCGCCAGCAGCGGGACTAGCGCCAGCACAGATACGCAGTATTTT. Translating it yields CASSGTSASTDTQYF.

The rearrangement joins TRBV5-5 to TRBJ2-3; TRBD2 might be the D (6 bases). Germline V gene lookup returns CDR1 SGHKS and CDR2 YYEKEE (reference sequence). The CDR3 totals 15 residues. Trimming left V 4 bases short and J 1 base short, with 13 bases between. CDR3 sequence (DNA): TGTGCCAGCAGCACCCTGGGCGGGGGCACAGATACGCAGTATTTT. It codes for CASSTLGGGTDTQYF.

This clone showed up just a few times. V gene TRBV9 combines with J gene TRBJ1-2; 7 positions agree with TRBD1. Germline CDR1 reads SGDLS; CDR2 reads YYNGEE. J lost 0 bases, V lost 5 bases, and 10 bases had no gene match. The CDR3 is 16 residues long. The CDR3 loop reads CASSARTGGSNYGYTF. In DNA, the CDR3 is TGTGCCAGCAGTGCGCGGACAGGAGGATCTAACTATGGCTACACCTTC. Full variable domain (outside the CDR3, taken from reference TRBV9 and TRBJ1-2): DSGVTQTPKHLITATGQRVTLRCSPRSGDLSVYWYQQSLDQGLQFLIQYYNGEERAKGNILERFSAQQFPDLHSELNLSSLELGDSALYFCASSARTGGSNYGYTFGSGTRLTVV.

This rearrangement joins TRBV24-1 to TRBJ2-7; 12 positions match TRBD1. After removal of 4 bases from V and 7 bases from J, the junction contained 7 bases not matched to a gene. Germline-derived CDR1 and CDR2 are KGHDR and SFDVKD. The CDR3 length is 15 residues. The DNA of the CDR3 is TGTGCCACCAGTGACCCGGGACAGGGGGCGAATGAGCAGTACTTC. Translating it yields CATSDPGQGANEQYF.

The chain is built from TRBV6-5 and TRBJ1-2, with 7 bases fitting TRBD1. The CDR3 runs to 13 residues. Unmatched junction bases numbered 5, after V lost 2 bases and J lost 8 bases. Germline loops: CDR1 MNHEY, CDR2 SVGAGI. The CDR3 sequence is CASSYTGAGGYTF. The CDR3 coding sequence is TGTGCCAGCAGTTACACAGGGGCGGGGGGCTACACCTTC.

This chain links TRBV7-8 with TRBJ2-3, with TRBD2 as a possible D gene (5 bases). Trimming stripped 6 bases from V and 2 bases from J, with 12 bases between. The CDR3 covers 14 residues. Germline loops: CDR1 SGHVS, CDR2 FQNEAQ. The chain's CDR3 is CASSPSGDTDTQYF. CDR3 coding DNA: TGTGCCAGCAGTCCCTCCGGGGACACAGATACGCAGTATTTT.

This chain connects TRBV6-5 to TRBJ1-1; a possible D gene is TRBD1 (5 bases). V was cut by 4 bases and J by 0 bases, with 12 bases left in between. The CDR3 sequence is 15 residues long. Germline V gene sequence: CDR1 MNHEY, CDR2 SVGAGI. CDR3 in amino acids: CASSSSTVMNTEAFF. DNA of the CDR3: TGTGCCAGCAGTTCATCGACAGTTATGAACACTGAAGCTTTCTTT.

The chain is built from TRBV30 and TRBJ1-4; D unresolved. The CDR3 length is 15 residues. The germline CDR1 and CDR2 sequences are GTSNPN and SVGIG (reference sequence). The germline V and J ends were trimmed by 0 bases and 4 bases, with 12 bases remaining between them. The DNA for the CDR3 is TGTGCCTGGAGTGTATCCCGCCCGGGTAATGAAAAACTGTTTTTT. It codes for CAWSVSRPGNEKLFF.

The chain employs TRBV11-2 and TRBJ2-2; 12 bases are shared with TRBD2. V was clipped by 5 bases and J by 5 bases; unmatched bases: 6. This CDR3 spans 16 amino acids. CDR1 and CDR2 from the germline V gene are SGHAT and FQNNGV. The CDR3: CASSPRLAGVTGELFF. Here the CDR3 DNA reads TGTGCCAGCAGCCCCAGACTAGCGGGAGTTACCGGGGAGCTGTTTTTT.